The subject of this entry is one T cell receptor beta chain. Its antigen is currently unknown. This sample was taken from a study of shared clonotypes between healthy human individuals. The DNA input per sorted-subset replicate PCR was 200 to 250 ng, corresponding to 25,000 to 30,000 T cell genomes. Source study methods: Filtering differed because ImmunoSEQ produced junction-only sequences that carried no quality scores. The repertoire was sequenced with immunoSEQ multiplex PCR; TCRdb's copy has only in-frame clones and lacks some. V, J and clone size are those of that table, while D and trimming were read from the DNA. The sample yields approximately 710,000 clones, less than 95% seen once. The CDR3 sequence is 13 residues long. The germline V gene has CDR1 SQVTM and CDR2 ANQGSEA. V gave up 7 bases and J gave up 3 bases, with 15 bases separating them. The study, taken as a whole, reports: An anticipated effect of sequencing depth on clonotype sharing among donors was recognized.

The specimen sequenced was memory CD8+ T cells from PBMCs. Indicated subset: CD45RO+ cells pooled with CCR7-negative TemRA cells. V gene TRBV29-1 combines with J gene TRBJ1-2; D is undetermined. The TCR comes from a man aged 18 to 30 in good health. Some clones in this sample may be carry-over from other donors' samples. CDR3 in amino acids: CSAQWAEDYGYTF. The CDR3 bases are TGCAGCGCCCAATGGGCGGAGGACTATGGCTACACCTTC.